A selection of T cell receptor beta chains follows, all from one sample in a study of long-term antiretroviral therapy in people with HIV. Only in-frame clones appear in the TCRdb table, and some are missing; sequencing was by immunoSEQ multiplex PCR. The sample lists 23,000 or so clones, roughly 87% occurring once. Sequencing used unsorted PBMCs, obtained 0.2 years before starting antiretroviral therapy. The receptors derive from a man aged 18 to 30 with HIV. The CDR3 runs from the conserved cysteine through the conserved F or W. D genes are given only for firm matches.

CDR3 protein | CDR3 DNA | J gene | V gene | D gene
CASSAATRREGYEQFF | TGTGCCAGCAGCGCCGCTACTAGGCGAGAGGGCTATGAGCAGTTCTTC | TRBJ2-1 | TRBV5-4 | .
CASSNWGNDGYTF | TGTGCCAGCAGTAACTGGGGGAACGACGGCTACACCTTC | TRBJ1-2 | TRBV6-5 | .